The T cell receptor beta chain described here comes from a study of blood T cell repertoires in COVID-19. Study-level information: T cells, B-cell-depleted T cells, or PBMCs provided the cDNA or gDNA that served as material.

This clone was found once. Assay: immunoSEQ multiplex PCR; the TCRdb copy retains only in-frame clones and omits some. Of more than 95,000 clones in the sample, approximately 90% were seen once. CDR1 is SEHNR and CDR2 is FQNEAQ in the germline V gene (reference sequence). V shed 4 bases, J shed 6 bases, and the junction held 8 bases outside the gene matches. The CDR3 has 16 amino acids. The origin of this receptor is a man aged 45-65 years with acute or convalescent COVID-19. This chain connects TRBV7-9 to TRBJ2-1, with 11 positions matching TRBD2. The sample comprised peripheral blood. CDR3: CASSYPSGRRFNEQFF. The CDR3 DNA sequence: TGTGCCAGCAGCTATCCTAGCGGGAGGCGTTTCAATGAGCAGTTCTTC. Combining the CDR3 with reference TRBV7-9 and TRBJ2-1 gives the whole variable domain DTGVSQNPRHKITKRGQNVTFRCDPISEHNRLYWYRQTLGQGPEFLTYFQNEAQLEKSRLLSDRFSAERPKGSFSTLEIQRTEQGDSAMYLCASSYPSGRRFNEQFFGPGTRLTVL.